This T cell receptor beta chain was observed in a study of cytomegalovirus exposure and HLA in healthy donors. The study's findings and limits: The TCR clusters that emerged in the first cohort tended, a later analysis found, to co-occur in the approximately 130 validation repertoires. Most TCR sequences were rare, but some public TCRs occurred in many donors. Reportedly, cytomegalovirus status was diagnosed with high sensitivity and specificity.

The donors were members of the validation cohort comprising some 130 subjects, separate from the roughly 730-subject first cohort. This clone was seen more than once but under ten times. Its antigen is currently unknown. Repertoires were generated with immunoSEQ multiplex PCR, while TCRdb's copy carries only in-frame clones and drops some. The table records approximately 62,000 clones, 92% of them present only once. The sequenced sample consisted of PBMCs. The sequence derives from a young woman in good health and CMV-seronegative.

The CDR3, as DNA: TGTGCCAGCAGCCAAGAAGGTAGTCAGGCCGGGGAGCTGTTTTTT. This sequence encodes CASSQEGSQAGELFF. The V and J genes are TRBV4-2 and TRBJ2-2, with unresolved D. V was shortened by 0 bases and J by 6 bases, with 11 bases between the two germline ends. Per the germline V gene, CDR1 is LGHNA and CDR2 is YNFKEQ. The CDR3 has 15 residues.